This entry concerns a single TCR beta chain. Its antigen is unidentified. Between the trimmed V and J ends, which lost 5 bases and 2 bases, there was a span of 12 bases. The germline V gene encodes CDR1 MNHEY and CDR2 SVGAGI. The CDR3 totals 14 residues. The sample is drawn from a study of cytomegalovirus exposure and HLA in healthy donors. Study-wide findings and caveats: Beyond CMV serostatus, there was no information to go on about immune exposure.

Primers for the PCR totalled 60 Vbeta and 13 Jbeta. The method was immunoSEQ multiplex PCR; TCRdb's version includes in-frame clones alone and lacks a portion of them. Of around 170,000 clones in the sample, over 70% were seen once. The V call is TRBV6-5, the J call TRBJ1-2; D is perhaps TRBD1 (6 bases). The TCR sequence derives from a middle-aged woman in good health and CMV-seropositive. The sequenced sample consisted of PBMCs. The DNA for the CDR3 is TGTGCCAGCAGTCTCGGACAGTTCAACTATGGCTACACCTTC. Its translation: CASSLGQFNYGYTF.